This record looks at one T cell receptor beta chain sequence and its context. The data derive from a study of blood T cell repertoires in COVID-19. Study as a whole: Acute and convalescent COVID-19 samples came from the United States, Italy and Spain. The analysed material was cDNA or gDNA that came from T cells, B-cell-depleted T cells, or PBMCs.

The Seattle patients, enrolled during active infection, were followed longitudinally. The authors' processing: Researchers report that nucleated cell counts were estimated from reference gene primer amplification. Data came from immunoSEQ multiplex PCR; TCRdb stores just in-frame clones and leaves some out. That table furnishes V, J and clone size, whereas the DNA furnished D and trimming. The sample comprises some 300,000 clones, about 87% of which are singletons, and 6.3% rests with the top ten. This sequence originates from a woman in her forties or fifties with COVID-19, enrolled during active disease. Sample: peripheral blood.

The DNA of the CDR3 is TGTGCCAGCCTGGATGGGGCGGCGAACACTGAAGCTTTCTTT. Encoded protein: CASLDGAANTEAFF. The gene calls are TRBV5-4 and TRBJ1-1; perhaps TRBD1 as D (5 bases). The CDR3 runs to 14 residues. The germline CDR1 and CDR2 sequences are SGHNT and YYREEE (reference sequence). The V and J ends lost 7 bases and 1 base respectively, with 14 bases between them.